One sample yielded the 26 T cell receptor beta chains listed below, sequenced in a study of blood T cell repertoires in COVID-19. Sequenced by immunoSEQ multiplex PCR; TCRdb stores in-frame clones only, minus some. The repertoire holds fewer than 300,000 clones, more than 80% seen once, with 1% to 1.3% in the top ten. Sequenced sample: PBMCs or T cells enriched from blood (not recorded which). These receptor sequences come from a woman younger than 45 who had recovered from COVID-19.

The chain links TRBV27 to TRBJ2-1; TRBD1 aligns across 7 bases. V was clipped by 9 bases and J by 5 bases; unmatched bases: 13. Germline loops: CDR1 MNHEY, CDR2 SMNVEV (reference sequence). This CDR3 region has 15 residues. This CDR3 is CASKIPAGGHNEQFF. DNA of the CDR3: TGTGCCAGTAAAATTCCGGCAGGGGGTCACAATGAGCAGTTCTTC.

The chain joins TRBV18 to TRBJ2-5; a possible D gene is TRBD1 (5 bases). V was shortened by 5 bases and J by 4 bases, with 14 bases between the two germline ends. The CDR3 is 14 amino acids. CDR1 KGHSH and CDR2 LQKENI come from the germline V gene. The CDR3 DNA sequence: TGTGCCAGCTCAGTGCAGGGCTTCGGAGAGACCCAGTACTTC. Its translation is CASSVQGFGETQYF.

V gene TRBV6-2 or TRBV6-3 combines with J gene TRBJ1-5, with 8 bases matching TRBD1. The germline gives CDR1 MNHEY, CDR2 SVGEGT. Trimming took 2 bases from V and 5 from J; bases not matched to a gene: 2. This CDR3 comprises 14 residues. CDR3 in DNA: TGTGCCAGCAGTTACCAGGGGGCTCATCAGCCCCAGCATTTT. Its translation: CASSYQGAHQPQHF.

The chain is built from TRBV9 and TRBJ2-2; 11 positions agree with TRBD2. The CDR3 runs to 16 residues. The germline V gene encodes CDR1 SGDLS and CDR2 YYNGEE. Germline trimming cut 3 bases from V and 4 bases from J; bases unmatched to any gene: 5. In DNA, the CDR3 is TGTGCCAGCAGCGAAACTAGCGGGAGTTCCACCGGGGAGCTGTTTTTT. Translated: CASSETSGSSTGELFF. The full variable domain, in which reference TRBV9 and TRBJ2-2 provide the parts outside the CDR3, is DSGVTQTPKHLITATGQRVTLRCSPRSGDLSVYWYQQSLDQGLQFLIQYYNGEERAKGNILERFSAQQFPDLHSELNLSSLELGDSALYFCASSETSGSSTGELFFGEGSRLTVL.

The gene calls are TRBV19 and TRBJ2-1; D is possibly TRBD2 (7 bases). The germline V gene has CDR1 LNHDA and CDR2 SQIVND (reference sequence). V lost 2 bases to trimming and J lost 13 bases, with 12 bases between them. CDR3 length equals 12 residues. The CDR3 loop is CASSIRGTKQFF. The DNA of the CDR3 is TGTGCCAGTAGTATAAGGGGGACTAAACAGTTCTTC.

The chain recombines TRBV11-2 with TRBJ2-5; 7 nucleotides match TRBD2. Germline CDR1 reads SGHAT; CDR2 reads FQNNGV. V dropped 2 bases and J dropped 5; count of bases not matched to a gene: 17. This CDR3 is 18 amino acids long. The CDR3 DNA reads as TGTGCCAGCAGCTTATCTTTTCGGCGCCGCGGGAGTGGGGAGACCCAGTACTTC. It specifies CASSLSFRRRGSGETQYF.

V gene TRBV6-5 combines with J gene TRBJ2-7; D gene uncertain. The germline gives CDR1 MNHEY, CDR2 SVGAGI. The CDR3 consists of 13 residues. V shed 2 bases and J shed 7 bases, with 12 bases lying between them. The CDR3 sequence is CASSYAETSEQYF. Written as DNA, the CDR3 is TGTGCCAGCAGTTACGCGGAGACGTCTGAGCAGTACTTC.

The chain uses TRBV6-5 and TRBJ2-1; D gene unclear. The CDR3 has 15 residues. Trimming removed 7 bases from V and 10 bases from J, with 23 bases in between. Germline CDR1 is MNHEY and CDR2 is SVGAGI. The CDR3 coding sequence is TGTGCCAGCACTTTAAGAAAAGCCCCTTACGTCGAGCAGTTCTTC. Amino acids: CASTLRKAPYVEQFF.

This chain joins TRBV6-5 and TRBJ1-2; possible D gene TRBD1, 5 bases. Germline values: CDR1 MNHEY, CDR2 SVGAGI. Trimming removed 0 bases from V and 4 bases from J, with 15 bases in between. CDR3 size: 16 residues. In DNA, the CDR3 is TGTGCCAGCAGTTACTCCTCAGTGGGGCGAGGCTATGGCTACACCTTC. Protein product: CASSYSSVGRGYGYTF.

This clone was found once. Other nucleotide sequences from this sample produce the same CDR3. The chain uses TRBV28 and TRBJ2-1; TRBD2 might be the D (8 bases). V lost 4 bases, J lost 5 bases, and 24 bases lay in between. Germline CDR1 and CDR2: MDHEN and SYDVKM. The CDR3 has 18 amino acids. The CDR3 loop reads CASSSWTGLAGGNNEQFF. The CDR3 DNA reads as TGTGCCAGCAGTTCTTGGACAGGACTAGCAGGAGGGAACAATGAGCAGTTCTTC.

The V call is TRBV5-1, the J call TRBJ2-1; D possibly corresponds to TRBD1 (6 bases). Germline CDR1 and CDR2: SGHRS and YFSETQ. Trimming shortened V by 0 bases and J by 6 bases, and 16 bases separated the two germline ends. CDR3 length equals 16 residues. CDR3 nucleotide sequence: TGCGCCAGCAGCTTGGAGTCATGGACAGTCGGCAATGAGCAGTTCTTC. Protein: CASSLESWTVGNEQFF.

This rearrangement joins TRBV28 to TRBJ1-6, with D tentatively TRBD1 (5 bases). CDR1 MDHEN and CDR2 SYDVKM come from the germline V gene. Trimming stripped 7 bases from V and 7 bases from J, with 8 bases between. The CDR3 spans 12 residues. For the CDR3, the DNA is TGTGCCAGCAAAGGGGCGAATTCACCCCTCCACTTT. Translation gives CASKGANSPLHF.

The rearrangement joins TRBV10-1 to TRBJ2-1; TRBD1 is a possible D gene (5 bases). Trimming shortened V by 5 bases and J by 5 bases, and 7 bases separated the two germline ends. Germline V CDR1 and CDR2: WNHNN, SYGVQD (reference sequence). The CDR3 is made up of 12 amino acids. The CDR3 sequence: CASSLQDNEQFF. DNA for the CDR3: TGCGCCAGCAGTCTACAGGACAATGAGCAGTTCTTC.

This clone was seen once. The chain joins TRBV5-1 to TRBJ2-5; 7 nucleotides line up with TRBD1. Per the germline V gene, CDR1 is SGHRS and CDR2 is YFSETQ. J was trimmed by 2 bases and V by 4 bases; bases with no gene match: 5. The CDR3 extends over 14 amino acids. The CDR3 spells CASSLDRVQETQYF. The CDR3 DNA follows: TGCGCCAGCAGCCTTGACAGGGTGCAAGAGACCCAGTACTTC.

The sample holds a few counts of this clone. The chain combines TRBV27 with TRBJ2-2; TRBD2 aligns across 12 bases. J gave up 4 bases and V 4 bases, and 16 bases lay outside the gene matches. The germline CDR1 and CDR2 sequences are MNHEY and SMNVEV (reference sequence). The CDR3 is 20 residues long. CDR3: CASSSRPSGRAPRGTGELFF. DNA of the CDR3: TGTGCCAGCAGTTCAAGGCCTAGCGGGAGGGCCCCTCGTGGCACCGGGGAGCTGTTTTTT.

The genes are TRBV7-8 and TRBJ2-3, with 10 bases lining up with TRBD2. From germline, CDR1 is SGHVS and CDR2 FQNEAQ. V lost 1 base, J lost 7 bases, and 11 bases stayed unmatched. CDR3 length: 17 residues. CDR3 nucleotide sequence: TGTGCCAGCAGCTTAGGAGCGCTAGCGGGAGAAAAAAATACGCAGTATTTT. This encodes CASSLGALAGEKNTQYF. Looking up the rest from reference TRBV7-8 and TRBJ2-3 gives the full variable domain: GAGVSQSPRYKVAKRGQDVALRCDPISGHVSLFWYQQALGQGPEFLTYFQNEAQLDKSGLPSDRFFAERPEGSVSTLKIQRTQQEDSAVYLCASSLGALAGEKNTQYFGPGTRLTVL.

The V call is TRBV4-3, the J call TRBJ2-7; 9 bases line up with TRBD2. J lost 4 bases, V lost 0 bases, and 4 bases had no gene match. The CDR3 runs 15 residues. The germline gives CDR1 LGHNA, CDR2 YSLEER. The CDR3 bases are TGCGCCAGCAGCCAAGATCCTGCGGGAGGGTACGAGCAGTACTTC. Its translation: CASSQDPAGGYEQYF.

This clone was counted at least ten times. The J gene is TRBJ2-3, the V gene TRBV6-4; TRBD2 aligns across 11 bases. The germline V gene has CDR1 MRHNA and CDR2 SNTAGT. There are 15 residues in the CDR3. After removal of 6 bases from V and 5 bases from J, the junction contained 7 bases not matched to a gene. Written as DNA, the CDR3 is TGTGCCAGCAGCCCACTAGCGGGAGATCTAGATACGCAGTATTTT. This sequence encodes CASSPLAGDLDTQYF.

This chain connects TRBV18 to TRBJ2-7, with TRBD1 identical over 8 bases. The V segment lost 1 base and the J segment 5 bases; nucleotides outside the gene matches: 4. The CDR3 length is 14 residues. Per the germline V gene, CDR1 is KGHSH and CDR2 is LQKENI. CDR3 sequence (DNA): TGTGCCAGCTCACCACTAGGACAGGGTAACGAGCAGTACTTC. Amino acids: CASSPLGQGNEQYF.

The V call is TRBV9, the J call TRBJ1-1; D ambiguous. Germline CDR1 and CDR2: SGDLS and YYNGEE. V lost 0 bases and J 0 bases, leaving 9 bases between the germline ends. The CDR3 sequence is 15 residues long. The CDR3 protein is CASSVDGQMNTEAFF. The CDR3 DNA is TGTGCCAGCAGCGTAGATGGCCAGATGAACACTGAAGCTTTCTTT.

This chain uses TRBV12-3 or TRBV12-4 with TRBJ1-1; 7 nucleotides match TRBD1. The junction had 3 bases not matched to a gene; V was cut back by 6 bases and J by 8 bases. The CDR3 consists of 11 residues. The CDR3 region is CASRTDREAFF. The DNA for the CDR3 is TGTGCCAGCAGGACGGACAGGGAAGCTTTCTTT.

This chain joins TRBV5-4 and TRBJ2-1, with 9 nucleotides matching TRBD2. Germline lookup yields CDR1 SGHNT and CDR2 YYREEE (reference sequence). The CDR3 is 14 residues long. With 5 bases clipped from V and 7 bases from J, the junction kept 7 bases outside the gene matches. The CDR3 DNA sequence: TGTGCCAGCAGTTGGGTAGCGGGAGTGAATGAGCAGTTCTTC. Residues: CASSWVAGVNEQFF.

The genes are TRBV27 and TRBJ2-1; the D gene is possibly TRBD1 (5 bases). V lost 3 bases and J lost 0, with 9 bases in between. Germline CDR1 reads MNHEY; CDR2 reads SMNVEV (reference sequence). This CDR3 comprises 15 residues. The CDR3 spells CASSFQGSSYNEQFF. DNA of the CDR3: TGTGCCAGCAGTTTCCAGGGAAGCTCCTACAATGAGCAGTTCTTC.

The V gene is TRBV6-5, the J gene TRBJ2-7; TRBD1 agrees at 8 bases. V gave up 5 bases and J gave up 7 bases; unmatched junction bases: 10. This CDR3 is 14 amino acids long. The germline gives CDR1 MNHEY, CDR2 SVGAGI. CDR3 sequence reads: CASSLGTGAKEQYF. CDR3 nucleotide sequence: TGTGCCAGCAGTCTTGGGACAGGTGCGAAAGAGCAGTACTTC.

Here the CDR3 reads CASSSGTGFYEQYF. CDR3 nucleotide sequence: TGTGCCAGCTCGTCCGGGACAGGATTTTACGAGCAGTACTTC. This chain links TRBV18 with TRBJ2-7; 8 bases fit TRBD1. V shed 6 bases, J shed 4 bases, and the junction held 8 bases outside the gene matches. The CDR3 spans 14 residues. Per the germline V gene, CDR1 is KGHSH and CDR2 is LQKENI.

This sequence joins TRBV29-1 and TRBJ2-3; perhaps TRBD1 as D (6 bases). The germline CDR1 and CDR2 sequences are SQVTM and ANQGSEA. The CDR3 consists of 16 residues. Trimming shortened V by 5 bases and J by 0 bases, and 18 bases separated the two germline ends. CDR3 in amino acids: CSVSSHQGLSTDTQYF. In nucleotides, the CDR3 is TGCAGCGTTTCCTCTCACCAGGGGCTTAGCACAGATACGCAGTATTTT.